A single sample is the source of the 27 T cell receptor beta chains below, sequenced in a study of CD8+CD57+ T cells in acquired aplastic anemia. Sequencing involved patients with CD8+CD57+ cell expansion previously shown by flow cytometry. Profiling that covered TCR beta VDJ and CDR3 relied on genomic DNA as its template. TCRdb re-analysed the reads in MiXCR, keeping a single row per CDR3 protein. Of 150,000 to 200,000 distinct CDR3 sequences listed, approximately 48% were seen once; the top ten hold under 2%. The sample consisted of sorted CD4+, CD8+, or CD8+CD57+ T cells (not recorded which) from PBMCs. The source is a human donor with aplastic anemia.

This clonotype showed up many times. The gene calls are TRBV6-1 and TRBJ2-7; D tentatively reads TRBD1 or TRBD2 (5 bases each). The germline CDR1 and CDR2 sequences are MNHNS and SASEGT. Trimming removed 6 bases from V and 4 bases from J, with 16 bases in between. CDR3 length equals 14 residues. CDR3 in amino acids: CASSPGLNQYEQYF. The DNA of the CDR3 is TGTGCCAGCAGCCCGGGGCTTAACCAATACGAGCAGTACTTC.

As concerns this clonotype: A much larger clone differs from this one at a single base, so this may be a read error. This chain uses TRBV5-1 with TRBJ2-3; the match to TRBD2 covers 12 bases. V lost 6 bases, J lost 6 bases, and 17 bases stayed unmatched. The CDR3 extends over 18 amino acids. Germline-derived CDR1 and CDR2 are SGHRS and YFSETQ. Here the CDR3 DNA reads TGCGCCAGCAACTCCCTAGCGGGAGGGCCAATGGTCGATGATACGCAGTATTTT. Its translation is CASNSLAGGPMVDDTQYF.

The sample holds many counts of this clonotype. This chain links TRBV9 with TRBJ1-6, with D uncertain. Trimming pared 3 bases from V and 10 bases from J, leaving 14 bases between. The CDR3 consists of 14 residues. The germline CDR1 and CDR2 sequences are SGDLS and YYNGEE. In DNA form, the CDR3 reads TGTGCCAGCAGCGCCCTATCAGGAGGATCACCCCTCCACTTT. Residues: CASSALSGGSPLHF.

This chain uses TRBV7-2 with TRBJ1-2; D is perhaps TRBD1 (5 bases). Germline CDR1 is SGHTA and CDR2 is FQGNSA. The V and J ends lost 1 base and 8 bases respectively, with 8 bases between them. The CDR3 length is 12 residues. The DNA of the CDR3 is TGTGCCAGCAGCTTAGAGCCAGGGGGCTACACCTTC. It is translated as CASSLEPGGYTF.

This rearrangement joins TRBV24-1 to TRBJ2-5; 7 bases line up with TRBD1. This CDR3 has 13 residues. Germline V gene sequence: CDR1 KGHDR, CDR2 SFDVKD. With 5 bases clipped from V and 7 bases from J, the junction kept 6 bases outside the gene matches. CDR3 amino acids: CATSATGEGTQYF. In DNA form, the CDR3 reads TGTGCCACCAGTGCAACAGGGGAAGGGACCCAGTACTTC.

Worth noting for this clonotype: This may stem from a read error, because a much larger clone lies one nucleotide away. The rearrangement uses TRBV19 and TRBJ2-1; 14 positions match TRBD2. The CDR3 has 17 amino acids. Germline-derived CDR1 and CDR2 are LNHDA and SQIVND (reference sequence). The CDR3 spells CAGSIGLAGGLYNEQFF. The DNA of the CDR3 is TGTGCCGGTAGTATTGGACTAGCGGGAGGTCTCTACAATGAGCAGTTCTTC.

The chain joins TRBV7-6 to TRBJ2-7; 9 bases are a match to TRBD2. Germline CDR1 is SGHVS and CDR2 is FNYEAQ. V lost 0 bases and J lost 4; bases outside the gene matches: 4. The CDR3 runs 15 residues. CDR3 residues: CASSLASGGMYEQYF. The DNA of the CDR3 is TGTGCCAGCAGCTTAGCTAGCGGGGGCATGTACGAGCAGTACTTC.

The V call is TRBV5-1, the J call TRBJ2-1, with 12 bases fitting TRBD2. Germline CDR1 and CDR2: SGHRS and YFSETQ. The CDR3 has 17 amino acids. The J segment lost 8 bases and the V segment lost 0 bases, leaving 9 bases of the junction unmatched. In DNA form, the CDR3 reads TGCGCCAGCAGCTTGGTGCCTAGCGGGAGGGCCGGGGATGAGCAGTTCTTC. Translated: CASSLVPSGRAGDEQFF. Filled out from reference TRBV5-1 and TRBJ2-1, the complete variable domain reads KAGVTQTPRYLIKTRGQQVTLSCSPISGHRSVSWYQQTPGQGLQFLFEYFSETQRNKGNFPGRFSGRQFSNSRSEMNVSTLELGDSALYLCASSLVPSGRAGDEQFFGPGTRLTVL.

This clonotype was counted many times. J is TRBJ2-1 and V is TRBV7-7; 8 bases are a match to TRBD1. Germline V gives CDR1 SSHAT, CDR2 FNYEAQ (reference sequence). The V segment lost 5 bases and the J segment 5 bases; nucleotides outside the gene matches: 2. CDR3 length equals 13 residues. The CDR3 bases are TGTGCCAGCAGCCCGGACAGGGACAATGAGCAGTTCTTC. Protein sequence: CASSPDRDNEQFF.

This clonotype came up many times. The chain joins TRBV12-3 or TRBV12-4 to TRBJ2-7; D ambiguous. The ends were cut back, 2 bases at V and 2 bases at J, with 10 bases in the middle. The CDR3 is 14 amino acids. The CDR3 DNA is TGTGCCAGCAGTTTAAGGCTAGGCGCCTACGAGCAGTACTTC. It codes for CASSLRLGAYEQYF.

The sample holds many counts of this clonotype. In nucleotides, the CDR3 is TGTGCCAGCAGCTTGCAAGAGAGTGAGCAGTTCTTC. This sequence encodes CASSLQESEQFF. The rearrangement joins TRBV7-9 to TRBJ2-1; D unresolved. Looked up from germline, CDR1 is SEHNR and CDR2 is FQNEAQ (reference sequence). The CDR3 spans 12 residues. The V end was cut by 3 bases, the J end by 9 bases, with 9 bases between. Using reference TRBV7-9 and TRBJ2-1 for the parts outside the CDR3, the full variable domain is DTGVSQNPRHKITKRGQNVTFRCDPISEHNRLYWYRQTLGQGPEFLTYFQNEAQLEKSRLLSDRFSAERPKGSFSTLEIQRTEQGDSAMYLCASSLQESEQFFGPGTRLTVL.

CDR3 coding DNA: TGTGCCATCAGTGCACGGGACTTCGGGGAGACCCAGTACTTC. It specifies CAISARDFGETQYF. The rearrangement uses TRBV10-3 and TRBJ2-5, with D perhaps matching TRBD2 (6 bases). V lost 4 bases and J 5 bases, leaving 14 bases between the germline ends. Per the germline V gene, CDR1 is ENHRY and CDR2 is SYGVKD. There are 14 residues in the CDR3.

For this clonotype: This may be a read error: a much more frequent sequence differs by one nucleotide. The V call is TRBV7-6, the J call TRBJ2-1; weak D call: TRBD1 (5 bases). The CDR3 is 18 amino acids. Looked up from germline, CDR1 is SGHVS and CDR2 is FNYEAQ. The CDR3 region has the DNA TGTGCCAGCAGCTTAGGGGTCCGAAGGGGCTACTCCTACAATGAGCAGCTCTTC. As protein: CASSLGVRRGYSYNEQLF.

In its sample, this clonotype was seen many times. The J gene is TRBJ2-1, the V gene TRBV5-1, with a tentative D call TRBD1 (6 bases). The length of the CDR3 is 15 residues. Germline V gene data show CDR1 as SGHRS and CDR2 as YFSETQ. With 0 bases removed from V and 2 bases from J, the gap between germline ends came to 9 bases. This CDR3 is CASSLGDTTYNEQFF. The CDR3 nucleotides read TGCGCCAGCAGCTTGGGGGACACGACCTACAATGAGCAGTTCTTC. Supplemented by reference TRBV5-1 and TRBJ2-1, the full variable domain reads KAGVTQTPRYLIKTRGQQVTLSCSPISGHRSVSWYQQTPGQGLQFLFEYFSETQRNKGNFPGRFSGRQFSNSRSEMNVSTLELGDSALYLCASSLGDTTYNEQFFGPGTRLTVL.

This chain connects TRBV2 to TRBJ1-2; D is unclear. V lost 4 bases, J lost 1 base, and 13 bases lay in between. Germline V gives CDR1 SNHLY, CDR2 FYNNEI. This CDR3 has 15 residues. CDR3 protein: CASSAWNDGNYGYTF. The CDR3 DNA is TGTGCCAGCAGTGCCTGGAACGACGGTAACTATGGCTACACCTTC.

The CDR3 reads CAPQERNSPLHF. The CDR3 DNA follows: TGTGCCCCCCAAGAGCGTAATTCACCCCTCCACTTT. This chain joins TRBV10-3 and TRBJ1-6; D uncertain. This CDR3 comprises 12 residues. Germline-derived CDR1 and CDR2 are ENHRY and SYGVKD. Trimming took 11 bases from V and 6 from J, leaving 11 bases between them.

This clonotype was counted at least ten times. The rearrangement uses TRBV10-3 and TRBJ1-2; TRBD1 might be the D (6 bases). V was cut by 3 bases and J by 8 bases, with 16 bases left in between. Germline V gives CDR1 ENHRY, CDR2 SYGVKD. CDR3 length: 14 residues. CDR3 coding DNA: TGTGCCATCAGTGATACAGGGATTTTTAGGGGCTACACCTTC. Protein: CAISDTGIFRGYTF.

This clonotype was observed at least ten times. The CDR3 protein is CSAPSGTGFDNEQFF. In DNA form, the CDR3 reads TGCAGTGCCCCGTCCGGGACAGGGTTCGACAATGAGCAGTTCTTC. This sequence joins TRBV20-1 and TRBJ2-1; 9 bases match TRBD1. V was clipped by 6 bases and J by 5 bases; unmatched bases: 11. The CDR3 runs 15 residues. Germline CDR1 and CDR2: DFQATT and SNEGSKA (reference sequence).

On this clonotype itself: Germline and junction disagree at one end, which may indicate a read error. This rearrangement joins TRBV3-1 to TRBJ1-1, with 8 bases identical to TRBD1. This CDR3 region has 15 residues. From germline, CDR1 is LGHDT and CDR2 YNNKEL (reference sequence). The CDR3 DNA follows: TGTGCCAGCAGCCAAGGACAGGGGACGAACACTGAAGCTTCCTTT. It translates to CASSQGQGTNTEASF.

This chain uses TRBV24-1 with TRBJ2-3, with a tentative D call TRBD1 (6 bases). The CDR3 is 12 amino acids. Per the germline V gene, CDR1 is KGHDR and CDR2 is SFDVKD. Trimming stripped 11 bases from V and 0 bases from J, with 8 bases between. This CDR3 is CARTGSTDTQYF. CDR3 nucleotides: TGTGCCAGAACAGGGAGCACAGATACGCAGTATTTT.

This clonotype was seen only a few times. The rearrangement links TRBV19 to TRBJ1-1, with a possible D match to TRBD1 (5 bases). Per germline, CDR1 LNHDA and CDR2 SQIVND (reference sequence). The CDR3 is 13 residues long. Trimming cost V 3 bases and J 4 bases, with 9 bases left between them. CDR3 nucleotides: TGTGCCAGTAGTATCGGACAAGGCACTGAAGCTTTCTTT. Translated, it gives CASSIGQGTEAFF.

The gene calls are TRBV9 and TRBJ2-3; TRBD2 matches 8 bases. Germline lookup yields CDR1 SGDLS and CDR2 YYNGEE. Trimming cost V 4 bases and J 3 bases; bases outside gene matches: 1. The CDR3 loop spans 13 amino acids. As DNA, the CDR3 is TGTGCCAGCAGCTCTAGCGGGACAGATACGCAGTATTTT. This sequence encodes CASSSSGTDTQYF.

The chain employs TRBV29-1 and TRBJ2-7; 7 bases fit TRBD2. CDR3 length: 14 residues. Germline CDR1 SQVTM, CDR2 ANQGSEA. V gave up 5 bases and J gave up 1 base; unmatched junction bases: 8. The CDR3 spells CSVSASGFSYEQYF. CDR3 coding DNA: TGCAGCGTTTCGGCTAGCGGATTTTCCTACGAGCAGTACTTC.

This clonotype turned up a few times. An end of the junction differs from the germline gene, which may be a read error. The CDR3 nucleotides read TGTGCCACTAGCACCGGGACAGGGAACTACGAGCAGTACTTC. Its protein is CATSTGTGNYEQYF. This rearrangement joins TRBV15 to TRBJ2-7; 9 bases are shared with TRBD1. The length of the CDR3 is 14 residues. The V gene's germline CDR1 is LNHNV and CDR2 YYDKDF (reference sequence). The whole variable domain, filled in from reference TRBV15 and TRBJ2-7, reads DAMVIQNPRYQVTQFGKPVTLSCSQTLNHNVMYWYQQKSSQAPKLLFHYYDKDFNNEADTPDNFQSRRPNTSFCFLDIRSPGLGDTAMYLCATSTGTGNYEQYFGPGTRLTVT.

This chain joins TRBV2 and TRBJ2-1; TRBD1 agrees at 9 bases. V lost 6 bases and J lost 8; bases outside the gene matches: 8. This CDR3 comprises 14 residues. CDR1 is SNHLY and CDR2 is FYNNEI in the germline V gene. In DNA, the CDR3 is TGTGCCAGCAGGGCGGGACAGGGAGTACATGAGCAGTTCTTC. Amino acids: CASRAGQGVHEQFF.

To note about this clonotype: A read error may produce the germline difference seen at one junction end. CDR3 in amino acids: CSVLPTRPTDTQYF. The CDR3 bases are TGCAGCGTTCTACCCACGAGGCCCACAGATACGCAGTATTTC. The V gene is TRBV29-1, the J gene TRBJ2-3; D call uncertain. Germline V gene lookup returns CDR1 SQVTM and CDR2 ANQGSEA. The CDR3 loop spans 14 amino acids.

V usage is TRBV29-1 and J usage is TRBJ1-2; 8 positions agree with TRBD1. Germline V gives CDR1 SQVTM, CDR2 ANQGSEA. The CDR3 runs to 14 residues. V gave up 3 bases and J gave up 5 bases; unmatched junction bases: 8. The CDR3 loop reads CSVDGQGGWYGYTF. The CDR3 region has the DNA TGCAGCGTTGACGGACAGGGAGGGTGGTATGGCTACACCTTC.